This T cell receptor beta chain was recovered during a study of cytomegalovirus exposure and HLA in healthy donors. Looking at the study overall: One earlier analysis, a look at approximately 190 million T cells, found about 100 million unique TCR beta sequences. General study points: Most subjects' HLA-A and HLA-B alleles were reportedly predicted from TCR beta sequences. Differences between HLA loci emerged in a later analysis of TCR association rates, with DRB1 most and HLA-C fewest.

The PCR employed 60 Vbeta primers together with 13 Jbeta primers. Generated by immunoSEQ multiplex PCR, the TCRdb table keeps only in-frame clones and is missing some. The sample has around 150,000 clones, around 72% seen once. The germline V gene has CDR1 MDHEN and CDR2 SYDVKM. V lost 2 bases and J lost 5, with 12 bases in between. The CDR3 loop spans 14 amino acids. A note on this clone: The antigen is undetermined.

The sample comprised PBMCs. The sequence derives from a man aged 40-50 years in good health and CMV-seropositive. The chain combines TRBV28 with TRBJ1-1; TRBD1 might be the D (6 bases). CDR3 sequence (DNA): TGTGCCAGCAGTTTACTGGGGGCGCGGACTGAAGCTTTCTTT. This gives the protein CASSLLGARTEAFF.